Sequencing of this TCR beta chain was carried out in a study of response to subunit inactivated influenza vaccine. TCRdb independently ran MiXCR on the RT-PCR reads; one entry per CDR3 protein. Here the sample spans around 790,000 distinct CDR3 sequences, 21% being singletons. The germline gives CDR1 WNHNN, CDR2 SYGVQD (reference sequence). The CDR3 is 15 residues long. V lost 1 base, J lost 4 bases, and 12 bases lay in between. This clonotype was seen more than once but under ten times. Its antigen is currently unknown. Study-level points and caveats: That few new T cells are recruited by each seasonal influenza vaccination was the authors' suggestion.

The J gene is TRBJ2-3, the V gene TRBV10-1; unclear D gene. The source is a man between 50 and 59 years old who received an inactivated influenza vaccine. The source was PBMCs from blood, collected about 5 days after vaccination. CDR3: CASSELGSAADTQYF. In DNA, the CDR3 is TGCGCCAGCAGTGAGTTGGGTTCCGCGGCAGATACGCAGTATTTT.